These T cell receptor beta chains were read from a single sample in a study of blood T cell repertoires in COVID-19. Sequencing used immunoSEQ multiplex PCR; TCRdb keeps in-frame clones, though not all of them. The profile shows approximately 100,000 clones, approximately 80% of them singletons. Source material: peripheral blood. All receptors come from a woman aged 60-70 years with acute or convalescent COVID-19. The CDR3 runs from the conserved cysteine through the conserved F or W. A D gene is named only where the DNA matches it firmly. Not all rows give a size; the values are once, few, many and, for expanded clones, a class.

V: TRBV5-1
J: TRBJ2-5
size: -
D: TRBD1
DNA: TGCGCCAGCAGCTTGTTCCAGGGGGCAGGAGAGACCCAGTACTTC
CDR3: CASSLFQGAGETQYF

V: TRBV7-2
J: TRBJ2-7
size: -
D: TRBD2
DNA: TGTGCCAGCAGCCAGCGACTAGCCCTGCACTTC
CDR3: CASSQRLALHF

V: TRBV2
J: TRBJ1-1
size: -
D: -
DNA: TGTGCCAGCAGCCAGGAGGGCCAGTACACTGAAGCTTTCTTT
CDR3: CASSQEGQYTEAFF

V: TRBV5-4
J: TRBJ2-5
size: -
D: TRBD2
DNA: TGTGCCAGCAGCTTGGACCAATTAGCGGGGGGATTCGAGACCCAGTACTTC
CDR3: CASSLDQLAGGFETQYF

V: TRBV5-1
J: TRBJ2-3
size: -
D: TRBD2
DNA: TGCGCCAGCAGCTCGACTAGCGGGGGGGCAACGCAGTATTTT
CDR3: CASSSTSGGATQYF

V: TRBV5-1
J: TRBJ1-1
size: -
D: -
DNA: TGCGCCAGCAGCCCCCAACCCACAGTGAACACTGAAGCTTTCTTT
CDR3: CASSPQPTVNTEAFF

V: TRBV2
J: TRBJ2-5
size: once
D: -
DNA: TGTGCCAGCTATCTAGCGCAAGAGACCCAGTACTTC
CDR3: CASYLAQETQYF

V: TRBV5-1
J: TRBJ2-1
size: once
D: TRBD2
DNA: TGCGCCAGCAGCTTGGTCGCTAGCGGGAGGGCCTGGGGGGAGCAGTTCTTC
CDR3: CASSLVASGRAWGEQFF

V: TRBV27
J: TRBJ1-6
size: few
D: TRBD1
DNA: TGTGCCAGCAGTTTAACCCGACAGGGCACCAATTCACCCCTCCACTTT
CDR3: CASSLTRQGTNSPLHF

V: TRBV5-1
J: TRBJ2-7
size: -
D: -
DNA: TGCGCCAGCAGCTTGGCAGATCTCTACGAGCAGTACTTC
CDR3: CASSLADLYEQYF

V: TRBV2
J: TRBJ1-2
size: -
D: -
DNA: TGTGCCAGCAGTGAAATAGGGGGAAGTGAGGGCTACACCTTC
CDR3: CASSEIGGSEGYTF

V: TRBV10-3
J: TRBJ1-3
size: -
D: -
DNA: TGTGCCATCAGTGGGAGTGTCATCTCTGGAAACACCATATATTTT
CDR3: CAISGSVISGNTIYF

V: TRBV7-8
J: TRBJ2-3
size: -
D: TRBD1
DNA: TGTGCCAGCAGCGTGGACAGGGGACCCACAGATACGCAGTATTTT
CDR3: CASSVDRGPTDTQYF

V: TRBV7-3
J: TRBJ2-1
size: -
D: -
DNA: TGTGCCAGCAGCGTAGGGACTCCTTCCTACAATGAGCAGTTCTTC
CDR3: CASSVGTPSYNEQFF

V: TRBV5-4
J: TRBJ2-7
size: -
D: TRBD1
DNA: TGTGCCAGCAGTCGGGACAGGGGCCCCTACGAGCAGTACTTC
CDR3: CASSRDRGPYEQYF

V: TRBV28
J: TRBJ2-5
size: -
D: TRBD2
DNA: TGTGCCAGCATTTCCTGGGGGGAGGGTCAAGAGACCCAGTACTTC
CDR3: CASISWGEGQETQYF

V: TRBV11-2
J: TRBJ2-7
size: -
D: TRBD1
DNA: TGTGCCAGCAGCTGGAGGACAGGGACCTACGAGCAGTACTTC
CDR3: CASSWRTGTYEQYF

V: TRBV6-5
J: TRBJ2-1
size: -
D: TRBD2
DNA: TGTGCCAGCAGTCCAACCGCGGGGGGGGACAATGAGCAGTTCTTC
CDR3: CASSPTAGGDNEQFF

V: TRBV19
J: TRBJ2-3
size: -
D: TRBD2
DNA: TGTGCCAGTAGTATGACTAGCGGGACGGCAGATACGCAGTATTTT
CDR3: CASSMTSGTADTQYF

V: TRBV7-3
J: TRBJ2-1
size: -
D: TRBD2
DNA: TGTGCCAGCACCTATAGCGGGAGCGGGGACTCCTACAATGAGCAGTTCTTC
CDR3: CASTYSGSGDSYNEQFF

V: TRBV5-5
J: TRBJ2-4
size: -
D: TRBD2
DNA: TGTGCCAGCAGCCCCGGGACTAGCGGGGGGGCGGTTCAGTACTTC
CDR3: CASSPGTSGGAVQYF

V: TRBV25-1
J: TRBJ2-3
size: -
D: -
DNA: TGTGCCAGCAGTGAGTTCGACTCCAGCACAGATACGCAGTATTTT
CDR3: CASSEFDSSTDTQYF

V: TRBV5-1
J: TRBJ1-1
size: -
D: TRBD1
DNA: TGCGCCAGCAGCTTGGGGGGACAGCTGAACACTGAAGCTTTCTTT
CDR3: CASSLGGQLNTEAFF

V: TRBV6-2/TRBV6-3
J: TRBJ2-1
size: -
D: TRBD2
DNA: TGTGCCAGCAGTTACCCCTTTCGTTCCGAGCGGGAAGAGTTCTTC
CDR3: CASSYPFRSEREEFF

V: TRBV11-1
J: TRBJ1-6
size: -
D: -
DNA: TGTGCCAGCAGCTTAGGACAGAATTCACCCCTCCACTTT
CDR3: CASSLGQNSPLHF

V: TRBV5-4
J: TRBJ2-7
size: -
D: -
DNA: TGTGCCAGCAGCTTGGACGGCAGGGGCTACGAGCAGTACTTC
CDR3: CASSLDGRGYEQYF

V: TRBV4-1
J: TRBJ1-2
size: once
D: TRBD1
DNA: TGCGCCAGCAGCCAAGACGACAGGGGGTTCTATGGCTACACCTTC
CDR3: CASSQDDRGFYGYTF

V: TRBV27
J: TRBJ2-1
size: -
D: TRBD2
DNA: TGTGCCAGCAGACTCCCCGTCAGGGGGACTAGCGGGGCCGGGGAGCAGTTCTTC
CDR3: CASRLPVRGTSGAGEQFF

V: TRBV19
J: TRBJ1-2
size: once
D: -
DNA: TGTGCCAGTAATAGGGGAATGGATGGCTACACCTTC
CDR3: CASNRGMDGYTF

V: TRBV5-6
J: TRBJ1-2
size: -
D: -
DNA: TGTGCCAGCAGCGAGGGAAACAGGGACGGACTCTATGGCTACACCTTC
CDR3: CASSEGNRDGLYGYTF

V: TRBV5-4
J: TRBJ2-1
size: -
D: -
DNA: TGTGCCAGCAGCCCACCCACAGGATACCGATACAATGAGCAGTTCTTC
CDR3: CASSPPTGYRYNEQFF

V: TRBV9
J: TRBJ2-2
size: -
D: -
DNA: TGTGCCAGCAGCGTAGTTGGAGGATCCACCGGGGAGCTGTTTTTT
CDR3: CASSVVGGSTGELFF

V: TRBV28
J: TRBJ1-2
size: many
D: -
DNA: TGTGCCAGCAGTTCGGACAGAGCTAACTATGGCTACACCTTC
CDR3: CASSSDRANYGYTF

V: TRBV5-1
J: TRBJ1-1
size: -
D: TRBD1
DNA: TGCGCCAGCAGGCAAGACAGGGGTGCGAGAACTGAAGCTTTCTTT
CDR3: CASRQDRGARTEAFF

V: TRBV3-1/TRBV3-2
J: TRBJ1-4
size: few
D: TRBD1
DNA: TGTGCCAGCAGCCAAGATCTTACAGGGGGAACTAATGAAAAACTGTTTTTT
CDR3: CASSQDLTGGTNEKLFF

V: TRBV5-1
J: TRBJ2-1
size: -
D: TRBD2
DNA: TGCGCCAGCAGCTTCCTAGCGGGGAGATACAATGAGCAGTTCTTC
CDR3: CASSFLAGRYNEQFF

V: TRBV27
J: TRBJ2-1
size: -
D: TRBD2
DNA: TGTGCCAGCAGTTTCGGACTAGCGGGAGTGTACAATGAGCAGTTCTTC
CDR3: CASSFGLAGVYNEQFF

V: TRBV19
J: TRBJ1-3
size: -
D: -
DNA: TGTGCCACCGCCCCGCCAGGGGCTGGAAACACCATATATTTT
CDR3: CATAPPGAGNTIYF